These 21 T cell receptor beta chains came from one sample sequenced in a study of T cells in Graves' hyperthyroidism and ophthalmopathy. Amplified TCR beta CDR3 regions derived from RNA transcripts. The primer set for the first-round RT-PCR of the TCR CDR3 was HTBI. TCRdb ran MiXCR on the multiplex PCR reads and lists one entry per CDR3 protein. Seen here are a few hundred thousand distinct CDR3 sequences, over 45% observed once, and the top ten hold approximately 44%. Sequencing was carried out using peripheral blood or thyroid tissue (not recorded which). These TCRs come from an adult woman with Graves' disease, either hyperthyroidism or ophthalmopathy (not recorded which).

This clonotype has at least ten counts. The J gene is TRBJ1-5, the V gene TRBV20-1; the D gene is possibly TRBD1 (5 bases). In germline, CDR1 is DFQATT, CDR2 SNEGSKA (reference sequence). The CDR3 runs to 17 residues. Trimming removed 1 base at V and 0 bases at J, with 16 bases between. CDR3 coding DNA: TGCAGTGCTAGAGTCCCCGGGACGGAATATAGCAATCAGCCCCAGCATTTT. Translated: CSARVPGTEYSNQPQHF.

This clonotype was seen repeatedly, ten times or more. The chain joins TRBV7-9 to TRBJ1-3; D is unresolved. The CDR3 totals 17 residues. Trimming took off 0 bases at V and 0 bases at J, with 12 bases between the two ends. Germline CDR1 and CDR2: SEHNR and FQNEAQ (reference sequence). The CDR3 region is CASSLAVVGISGNTIYF. The CDR3 coding sequence is TGTGCCAGCAGCTTAGCGGTAGTGGGAATCTCTGGAAACACCATATATTTT.

The chain has TRBV19 and TRBJ1-4; perhaps TRBD1 as D (6 bases). Looked up from germline, CDR1 is LNHDA and CDR2 is SQIVND (reference sequence). The CDR3 contains 13 residues. Trimming left V 10 bases short and J 10 bases short, with 19 bases between. The CDR3 nucleotides read TGTGCCACCGGGGAAAGGGGGAAAAGAAAACTGTTTTTT. It yields the protein CATGERGKRKLFF.

The rearrangement uses TRBV5-1 and TRBJ1-1, with D unresolved. CDR1 is SGHRS and CDR2 is YFSETQ in the germline V gene. The CDR3 spans 13 residues. Trimming stripped 0 bases from V and 4 bases from J, with 7 bases between. The CDR3 DNA follows: TGCGCCAGCAGCTTGGGCAGACCCACTGAAGCTTTCTTT. This codes for CASSLGRPTEAFF. Looking up the rest from reference TRBV5-1 and TRBJ1-1 gives the full variable domain: KAGVTQTPRYLIKTRGQQVTLSCSPISGHRSVSWYQQTPGQGLQFLFEYFSETQRNKGNFPGRFSGRQFSNSRSEMNVSTLELGDSALYLCASSLGRPTEAFFGQGTRLTVV.

This clonotype was seen at least ten times. This rearrangement joins TRBV19 to TRBJ1-5; D is unresolved. This CDR3 is built from 13 residues. V lost 1 base and J 3 bases, leaving 4 bases between the germline ends. CDR1 LNHDA and CDR2 SQIVND come from the germline V gene (reference sequence). This CDR3 reads CASSIGHNQPQHF. CDR3 in DNA: TGTGCCAGTAGTATAGGGCACAATCAGCCCCAGCATTTT.

This chain links TRBV6-5 with TRBJ1-2; D is uncertain. Germline lookup yields CDR1 MNHEY and CDR2 SVGAGI. With 4 bases removed from V and 2 bases from J, the gap between germline ends came to 14 bases. This CDR3 region has 15 residues. This CDR3 reads CASSFSPLSNYGYTF. The CDR3 nucleotides are TGTGCCAGCAGTTTCTCGCCCCTCAGCAACTATGGCTACACCTTC.

There are a few counts of this clonotype. This rearrangement joins TRBV5-1 to TRBJ2-7; 11 bases match TRBD2. The V gene end was trimmed by 2 bases and the J gene end by 4 bases; junction bases not matched to a gene: 2. The CDR3 extends over 14 amino acids. Per germline, CDR1 SGHRS and CDR2 YFSETQ. Here the CDR3 reads CASSFSGRAYEQYF. The DNA of the CDR3 is TGCGCCAGCAGCTTTAGCGGGAGGGCGTACGAGCAGTACTTC.

The chain recombines TRBV6-5 with TRBJ2-7; 9 bases line up with TRBD1. CDR3 length equals 14 residues. J was trimmed by 4 bases and V by 2 bases; bases with no gene match: 3. CDR1 is MNHEY, CDR2 SVGAGI, per germline. CDR3 in amino acids: CASSYRDRAYEQYF. The CDR3 coding sequence is TGTGCCAGCAGTTACCGGGACAGGGCATACGAGCAGTACTTC.

The rearrangement links TRBV19 to TRBJ1-6; D might be TRBD1 (5 bases). Germline V CDR1 and CDR2: LNHDA, SQIVND (reference sequence). The CDR3 length is 14 residues. V lost 1 base to trimming and J lost 5 bases, with 6 bases between them. CDR3 coding DNA: TGTGCCAGTAGTATAGTGGGACATAATTCACCCCTCCACTTT. This encodes CASSIVGHNSPLHF.

This clonotype was counted between two and nine times. The chain joins TRBV15 to TRBJ2-3; no clear D gene. This CDR3 is built from 13 residues. CDR1 and CDR2 (germline): LNHNV, YYDKDF (reference sequence). V lost 0 bases, J lost 3 bases, and 4 bases lay in between. CDR3 bases: TGTGCCACCAGCAGAGACTCTACAGATACGCAGTATTTT. This sequence encodes CATSRDSTDTQYF.

For this clonotype: A much bigger clone sits one base away, suggesting this may be a read error. CDR3 bases: TGTACCAGCAGCTACGGACTAGCGGGTAACACCGGGGAGCTGTTTTTT. This sequence encodes CTSSYGLAGNTGELFF. The chain links TRBV7-9 to TRBJ2-2; 11 bases match TRBD2. The CDR3 length is 16 residues. CDR1 and CDR2 from the germline V gene are SEHNR and FQNEAQ (reference sequence). Looking up the rest from reference TRBV7-9 and TRBJ2-2 gives the full variable domain: DTGVSQNPRHKITKRGQNVTFRCDPISEHNRLYWYRQTLGQGPEFLTYFQNEAQLEKSRLLSDRFSAERPKGSFSTLEIQRTEQGDSAMYLCTSSYGLAGNTGELFFGEGSRLTVL.

This clonotype occurred many times. The V gene is TRBV25-1, the J gene TRBJ2-7, with a possible D match to TRBD1 (5 bases). Trimming left V 7 bases short and J 2 bases short, with 12 bases between. The CDR3 is 13 amino acids. The germline gives CDR1 MGHDK, CDR2 SYGVNS. CDR3 protein: CASNSGWTYEQYF. The CDR3 DNA reads as TGTGCCAGCAACTCAGGGTGGACCTACGAGCAGTACTTC.

This chain links TRBV24-1 with TRBJ2-1, with 7 bases aligning to TRBD1. The trim removed 4 bases at V and 3 bases at J, leaving 2 bases unmatched. CDR1 and CDR2 from the germline V gene are KGHDR and SFDVKD. The CDR3 runs 14 residues. CDR3 in DNA: TGTGCCACCAGTGACCCAGGGGGCTACAATGAGCAGTTCTTC. Translating it yields CATSDPGGYNEQFF.

The count of this clonotype is one. One end of the junction varies from germline; a read error may be responsible. The chain employs TRBV19 and TRBJ2-2; tentative D call: TRBD2 (5 bases). Germline CDR1 and CDR2: LNHDA and SQIVND (reference sequence). The CDR3 contains 14 residues. In DNA, the CDR3 is TGTGCCAGTAGTGCAGGAGCGAACACCGGGGAGCTGTCTTGG. Translation: CASSAGANTGELSW.

This clonotype was observed many times. The chain joins TRBV11-2 to TRBJ2-7; D gene ambiguous. CDR1 is SGHAT, CDR2 FQNNGV, per germline. This CDR3 contains 14 residues. The V and J ends lost 5 bases and 2 bases respectively, with 13 bases between them. CDR3: CASSQDPTPYEQYF. The DNA of the CDR3 is TGTGCCAGCAGCCAGGACCCTACCCCCTACGAGCAGTACTTC.

Only one count was recorded for this clonotype. The chain is built from TRBV24-1 and TRBJ1-4; 9 bases line up with TRBD1. The V and J ends lost 5 bases and 6 bases, in that order; junction bases with no gene match: 3. The length of the CDR3 is 14 residues. The germline V gene has CDR1 KGHDR and CDR2 SFDVKD. The CDR3 sequence: CATSAGQGHEKLFF. The CDR3 DNA is TGTGCCACCAGTGCGGGACAGGGACATGAAAAACTGTTTTTT.

In the case of this clonotype: One end of the junction varies from germline; a read error may be responsible. The chain is built from TRBV20-1 and TRBJ2-5, with D maybe TRBD1 (6 bases). Germline V gene sequence: CDR1 DFQATT, CDR2 SNEGSKA (reference sequence). This CDR3 is 14 amino acids long. The CDR3: CSANTQGRAETRYF. For the CDR3, the DNA is TGCAGTGCTAATACACAGGGAAGGGCAGAGACCCGGTACTTC.

The chain couples TRBV6-1 to TRBJ1-6; TRBD1 matches at 9 bases. This CDR3 is built from 15 residues. Germline V gene data show CDR1 as MNHNS and CDR2 as SASEGT. The V and J ends lost 1 base and 9 bases, in that order; junction bases with no gene match: 4. CDR3 bases: TGTGCCAGCAGTGAAGAACCGACAGGGGGTTCACCCCTCCACTTT. Translation: CASSEEPTGGSPLHF.

This clonotype was observed many times. V usage is TRBV7-8 and J usage is TRBJ1-5, with 10 bases identical to TRBD1. This CDR3 has 16 residues. Germline loops: CDR1 SGHVS, CDR2 FQNEAQ. J lost 4 bases, V lost 4 bases, and 7 bases had no gene match. The CDR3 loop is CASSSPRDRGNQPQHF. CDR3 sequence (DNA): TGTGCCAGCAGCTCCCCCCGGGACAGGGGTAATCAGCCCCAGCATTTT.

This clonotype was seen only a few times. The rearrangement uses TRBV7-2 and TRBJ1-6, with no clear D. V gave up 1 base and J gave up 10 bases, with 8 bases separating them. Germline CDR1 is SGHTA and CDR2 is FQGNSA. The CDR3 totals 13 residues. The CDR3 nucleotides are TGTGCCAGCAGCTTAGGCGGTAGCTCACCCCTCCACTTT. Its protein is CASSLGGSSPLHF.

The rearrangement joins TRBV15 to TRBJ2-5; the D gene is possibly TRBD1 (5 bases). V was trimmed by 3 bases and J by 5 bases, leaving 10 bases between them. CDR1 and CDR2 from the germline V gene are LNHNV and YYDKDF (reference sequence). This CDR3 region has 13 residues. DNA for the CDR3: TGTGCCACCAGCAGTCAGGGTGGGGAGACCCAGTACTTC. As protein: CATSSQGGETQYF.